The 24 T cell receptor beta chains presented below share a single source sample, sequenced in a study of CD8 T cells in acute hepatitis C reinfection. Time point here: naive CD8 control sorted from an acute-time-point sample. Libraries were prepared by immunoSEQ multiplex PCR; TCRdb keeps only in-frame clonotypes and omits some of them. The profile covers tens of thousands of clones, with 70% to 90% appearing a single time and 11% taken by the ten largest. Sequencing input: naive CD8+ T cells from PBMCs. These receptors all stem from a woman under 30 who spontaneously cleared hepatitis C infection.

This chain connects TRBV6-1 to TRBJ2-1; D may be TRBD1 or TRBD2 (5 bases each). The ends were cut back, 2 bases at V and 5 bases at J, with 25 bases in the middle. The germline V gene encodes CDR1 MNHNS and CDR2 SASEGT. The CDR3 extends over 19 amino acids. The CDR3 region is CASSETRGTLLGGHNEQFF. Written as DNA, the CDR3 is TGTGCCAGCAGTGAAACCCGAGGGACCCTGCTTGGGGGACACAATGAGCAGTTCTTC.

The chain is built from TRBV9 and TRBJ2-1, with TRBD1 matching 12 bases. This CDR3 is 16 amino acids long. V dropped 6 bases and J dropped 8; count of bases not matched to a gene: 12. Germline V lookup: CDR1 SGDLS, CDR2 YYNGEE. The CDR3 coding sequence is TGTGCCAGCAACCCGGTGGGACAGGGGGCGCACCATGAGCAGTTCTTC. Residues: CASNPVGQGAHHEQFF.

This chain connects TRBV30 to TRBJ2-1; the match to TRBD2 covers 7 bases. The V segment lost 5 bases and the J segment 8 bases; nucleotides outside the gene matches: 3. Germline V gene data show CDR1 as GTSNPN and CDR2 as SVGIG (reference sequence). This CDR3 contains 11 residues. CDR3 DNA: TGTGCCTGGGGAGCGGGATATGAGCAGTTCTTC. Encoded protein: CAWGAGYEQFF.

The rearrangement uses TRBV6-6 and TRBJ1-5, with D uncertain. With 2 bases removed from V and 4 bases from J, the gap between germline ends came to 9 bases. The V gene's germline CDR1 is MNHNY and CDR2 SVGAGI (reference sequence). This CDR3 comprises 14 residues. The CDR3 coding sequence is TGTGCCAGCAGTTACATATCGGAGAATCAGCCCCAGCATTTT. It is translated as CASSYISENQPQHF.

The chain joins TRBV29-1 to TRBJ2-3; D uncertain. V was pared by 3 bases and J by 4 bases, with 11 bases between. The germline V gene has CDR1 SQVTM and CDR2 ANQGSEA. The CDR3 loop spans 13 amino acids. CDR3 sequence: CSVETQRPDTQYF. CDR3 DNA sequence: TGCAGCGTTGAGACCCAGCGCCCAGATACGCAGTATTTT.

The CDR3 reads CASSLALLGELFF. The CDR3 coding sequence is TGTGCCAGCAGCTTAGCGCTACTTGGGGAGCTGTTTTTT. This chain joins TRBV7-6 and TRBJ2-2; no reliable D call. The length of the CDR3 is 13 residues. V gave up 0 bases and J gave up 8 bases, with 7 bases separating them. Germline-derived CDR1 and CDR2 are SGHVS and FNYEAQ.

The V gene is TRBV7-9, the J gene TRBJ2-1; D may match TRBD1 or TRBD2 (5 bases each). The length of the CDR3 is 14 residues. V was shortened by 0 bases and J by 4 bases, with 7 bases between the two germline ends. The V gene's germline CDR1 is SEHNR and CDR2 FQNEAQ (reference sequence). The CDR3 loop reads CASSLAGPYNEQFF. CDR3 in DNA: TGTGCCAGCAGCTTAGCGGGACCTTACAATGAGCAGTTCTTC. The full variable domain, rest sourced from reference TRBV7-9 and TRBJ2-1, is DTGVSQNPRHKITKRGQNVTFRCDPISEHNRLYWYRQTLGQGPEFLTYFQNEAQLEKSRLLSDRFSAERPKGSFSTLEIQRTEQGDSAMYLCASSLAGPYNEQFFGPGTRLTVL.

The CDR3 protein is CASSYTQGAVGTEAFF. CDR3 in DNA: TGTGCCAGCAGTTACACACAGGGGGCGGTCGGCACTGAAGCTTTCTTT. V is TRBV6-5 and J is TRBJ1-1; the match to TRBD1 covers 9 bases. V shed 2 bases, J shed 4 bases, and the junction held 8 bases outside the gene matches. This CDR3 spans 16 amino acids. CDR1 and CDR2 from the germline V gene are MNHEY and SVGAGI.

This chain links TRBV19 with TRBJ2-1; possibly TRBD2 for D (5 bases). CDR3 size: 15 residues. Trimming removed 5 bases at V and 0 bases at J, with 11 bases between. From germline, CDR1 is LNHDA and CDR2 SQIVND (reference sequence). The CDR3, as DNA: TGTGCCAGTAGTGGAGAGGGAAGCTCCTACAATGAGCAGTTCTTC. Translation gives CASSGEGSSYNEQFF.

For the CDR3, the DNA is TGCAGCGTTGAGGAAGGGGTAGGTCAGCCCCAGCATTTT. Its protein is CSVEEGVGQPQHF. V and J are TRBV29-1 and TRBJ1-5; D possibly corresponds to TRBD1 (5 bases). Trimming removed 3 bases from V and 6 bases from J, with 12 bases in between. CDR1 is SQVTM and CDR2 is ANQGSEA in the germline V gene. The CDR3 extends over 13 amino acids.

This clone has only one observation. This chain links TRBV4-1 with TRBJ1-5; no reliable D call. The CDR3 has 15 residues. Germline loops: CDR1 MGHRA, CDR2 YSYEKL. The germline V and J ends were trimmed by 0 bases and 7 bases, with 13 bases remaining between them. CDR3 amino acids: CASSQDTGYWQPQHF. The CDR3 DNA follows: TGCGCCAGCAGCCAAGATACGGGCTATTGGCAGCCCCAGCATTTT.

This clone showed up just once. V usage is TRBV13 and J usage is TRBJ1-3; no reliable D call. Trimming took 0 bases from V and 4 from J, leaving 10 bases between them. This CDR3 contains 15 residues. Germline CDR1 is PRHDT and CDR2 is FYEKMQ (reference sequence). The CDR3 coding sequence is TGTGCCAGCAGCTTAGGTCCGGAAAGGGGAAACACCATATATTTT. Encoded protein: CASSLGPERGNTIYF.

This clone was detected only once. This sequence joins TRBV28 and TRBJ2-1; 9 bases map to TRBD1. The CDR3 sequence is 15 residues long. Germline CDR1 reads MDHEN; CDR2 reads SYDVKM. V lost 5 bases and J lost 4; bases outside the gene matches: 6. Here the CDR3 DNA reads TGTGCCAGCAGTGCACCGGGACAGGGTTACAATGAGCAGTTCTTC. Residues: CASSAPGQGYNEQFF.

V and J are TRBV7-6 and TRBJ2-7; unclear D gene. CDR1 and CDR2 (germline): SGHVS, FNYEAQ. The CDR3 covers 14 residues. V was pared by 1 base and J by 2 bases, with 9 bases between. CDR3 sequence: CASSLDSGAYEQYF. In DNA form, the CDR3 reads TGTGCCAGCAGCTTAGATTCGGGCGCCTACGAGCAGTACTTC.

J is TRBJ2-7 and V is TRBV5-6; D call uncertain. V was clipped by 0 bases and J by 3 bases, with 7 bases between them. CDR3 length: 13 residues. Germline CDR1 SGHDT, CDR2 YYEEEE. The CDR3 reads CASSLGSFYEQYF. The CDR3 nucleotides read TGTGCCAGCAGCTTGGGTAGTTTCTACGAGCAGTACTTC. The complete variable domain, with remaining parts taken from reference TRBV5-6 and TRBJ2-7, reads DAGVTQSPTHLIKTRGQQVTLRCSPKSGHDTVSWYQQALGQGPQFIFQYYEEEERQRGNFPDRFSGHQFPNYSSELNVNALLLGDSALYLCASSLGSFYEQYFGPGTRLTVT.

This clone showed up just once. This chain joins TRBV7-8 and TRBJ2-5; D ambiguous. CDR1 and CDR2 from the germline V gene are SGHVS and FQNEAQ. Trimming pared 6 bases from V and 1 base from J, leaving 6 bases between. This CDR3 is built from 12 residues. The CDR3 protein is CASRHGQETQYF. The DNA for the CDR3 is TGTGCCAGCAGGCACGGCCAAGAGACCCAGTACTTC.

V is TRBV18 and J is TRBJ2-1; D may be TRBD2 (6 bases). CDR1 is KGHSH, CDR2 LQKENI, per germline. The CDR3 consists of 15 residues. V was cut by 2 bases and J by 4 bases, with 12 bases left in between. The CDR3 DNA is TGTGCCAGCTCACCATTGGGTAGCGGATACAATGAGCAGTTCTTC. Translated: CASSPLGSGYNEQFF.

V usage is TRBV14 and J usage is TRBJ2-1; D gene uncertain. Per the germline V gene, CDR1 is SGHDN and CDR2 is FVKESK. Trimming took 4 bases from V and 10 from J, leaving 17 bases between them. The CDR3 has 14 amino acids. CDR3 nucleotides: TGTGCCAGCAGCCCCAAAGCTCCTGCCTGGGAGCAGTTCTTC. Translation gives CASSPKAPAWEQFF. The complete variable domain, with remaining parts taken from reference TRBV14 and TRBJ2-1, reads EAGVTQFPSHSVIEKGQTVTLRCDPISGHDNLYWYRRVMGKEIKFLLHFVKESKQDESGMPNNRFLAERTGGTYSTLKVQPAELEDSGVYFCASSPKAPAWEQFFGPGTRLTVL.

The rearrangement links TRBV27 to TRBJ2-1; 15 positions agree with TRBD2. The V gene's germline CDR1 is MNHEY and CDR2 SMNVEV (reference sequence). Germline trimming cut 4 bases from V and 7 bases from J; bases unmatched to any gene: 2. CDR3 length: 15 amino acids. The CDR3 region has the DNA TGTGCCAGCAGTTGGGGGACTAGCGGGAGGAATGAGCAGTTCTTC. This encodes CASSWGTSGRNEQFF.

The V and J genes are TRBV7-6 and TRBJ2-5; TRBD2 agrees at 8 bases. J lost 5 bases, V lost 0 bases, and 11 bases had no gene match. Per germline, CDR1 SGHVS and CDR2 FNYEAQ. This CDR3 contains 17 residues. DNA for the CDR3: TGTGCCAGCAGCTTAGCGCAGGGTAGCGGGACACAGGAGACCCAGTACTTC. This gives the protein CASSLAQGSGTQETQYF.

In this sample, this clone turned up a few times. The chain has TRBV10-1 and TRBJ2-3; D tentatively fits TRBD1 or TRBD2 (6 bases each). V was pared by 0 bases and J by 5 bases, with 12 bases between. This CDR3 has 15 amino acids. CDR1 and CDR2 from the germline V gene are WNHNN and SYGVQD (reference sequence). In DNA form, the CDR3 reads TGCGCCAGCAGTGAGTCTTGGGGGGCGAAAGATACGCAGTATTTT. Protein product: CASSESWGAKDTQYF.

The chain joins TRBV5-1 to TRBJ2-1; D possibly corresponds to TRBD1 (7 bases). Trimming pared 3 bases from V and 7 bases from J, leaving 17 bases between. The germline CDR1 and CDR2 sequences are SGHRS and YFSETQ. The CDR3 runs 15 residues. The CDR3 DNA reads as TGCGCCAGCAGCTCAAAGCCAGGGGGGTTGAATGAGCAGTTCTTC. It is translated as CASSSKPGGLNEQFF.

V usage is TRBV10-2 and J usage is TRBJ1-2; 8 bases line up with TRBD1. V gave up 5 bases and J gave up 8 bases; unmatched junction bases: 4. This CDR3 has 12 amino acids. The germline gives CDR1 WSHSY, CDR2 SAAADI. The CDR3 DNA follows: TGCGCCAGCAGTCAGGGGGCGGAAGGCTACACCTTC. Translated, it gives CASSQGAEGYTF.

This rearrangement joins TRBV10-2 to TRBJ2-7; no definite D call. V gave up 0 bases and J gave up 5 bases, with 5 bases separating them. The CDR3 totals 12 residues. The germline CDR1 and CDR2 sequences are WSHSY and SAAADI. The CDR3 reads CASSESTDEQYF. CDR3 nucleotides: TGCGCCAGCAGTGAGTCGACTGACGAGCAGTACTTC.